This TCR beta chain was recorded in a study of OX40 agonist ivuxolimab in advanced cancers. CDR3 length: 12 amino acids. Trimming took 0 bases from V and 5 from J, leaving 2 bases between them. Per germline, CDR1 SGDLS and CDR2 YYNGEE. TCRdb's table, derived via immunoSEQ multiplex PCR, lists solely in-frame clones and lacks some. This sample carries tens of thousands of clones, approximately 85% of them seen once, and the ten largest clones take roughly 25%. The rearrangement links TRBV9 to TRBJ2-2; D not certain. The clonotype was recovered from an adult with an advanced solid tumor such as melanoma, head and neck, liver or kidney cancer. Sequences were derived from CD4+ or CD8+ T cells sorted from blood, sampled in a trial of the OX40 agonist ivuxolimab. CDR3 bases: TGTGCCAGCAGCGTAGGGACCGGGGAGCTGTTTTTT. Amino acid sequence: CASSVGTGELFF.